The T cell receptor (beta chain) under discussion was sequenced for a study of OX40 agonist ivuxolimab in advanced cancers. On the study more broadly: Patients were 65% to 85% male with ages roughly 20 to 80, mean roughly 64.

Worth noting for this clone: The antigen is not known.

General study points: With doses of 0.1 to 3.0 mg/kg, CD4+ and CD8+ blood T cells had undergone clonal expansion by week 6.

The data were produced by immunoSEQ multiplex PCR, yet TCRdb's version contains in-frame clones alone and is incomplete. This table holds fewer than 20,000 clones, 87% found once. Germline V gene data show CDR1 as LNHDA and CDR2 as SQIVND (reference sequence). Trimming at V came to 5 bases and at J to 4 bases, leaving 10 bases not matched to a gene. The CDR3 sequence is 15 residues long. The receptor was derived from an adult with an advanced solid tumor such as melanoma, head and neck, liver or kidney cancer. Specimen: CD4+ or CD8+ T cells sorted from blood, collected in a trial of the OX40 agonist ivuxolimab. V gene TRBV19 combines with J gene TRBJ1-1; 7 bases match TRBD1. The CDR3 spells CASSSHRGGSTEAFF. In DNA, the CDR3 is TGTGCCAGTAGTTCCCACAGGGGAGGGAGCACTGAAGCTTTCTTT.